This record looks at one TCR beta chain sequence and its context. There is no known antigen for this receptor. The library was built by means of the immunoSEQ multiplex PCR assay. For the multiplex PCR, a mixture combining 60 forward primers for TCR Vbeta segments and 13 reverse primers for TCR Jbeta segments was used. A multiplex PCR assay on genomic DNA amplified the CDR3 region of rearranged TCR beta genes. The Illumina HiSeq System was used to sequence the amplified TCR beta libraries as 87-base-pair reads. As for the original processing: A later analysis tallied around 80 million unique TCR beta chains across the 700 or so repertoires, and 10 million to 11 million of those chains were shared by two or more donors. To remove PCR and sequencing errors, raw reads were error-corrected and collapsed into unique sequences using a nearest-neighbor algorithm that merged closely related sequences. CDR3 sequences were aligned to IMGT reference sequences to assign V, D and J gene segments. Each retained sequence needed at least a six-nucleotide match to both a V gene segment and a J gene segment. A rearrangement was called productive if the CDR3 had no stop codons and remained in frame with V and J, and every other rearrangement was called non-productive. Following IMGT convention, CDR3 was defined as the stretch from the second conserved V-encoded cysteine up to the conserved J-encoded phenylalanine. Sequences without an unambiguous match to a single V gene segment were excluded from the earlier analysis of over 500 of the donors. In an earlier analysis of 587 of the donors, V segments were called functional above 56.7% productive rearrangements and were called segregating when the between-donor standard deviation exceeded 5%. To diagnose cytomegalovirus status from the catalog of TCR beta chain sequences, a statistical classification framework was built. In a later analysis, TCR nucleotide sequences were compared against IMGT/GENE-DB human TR gene sequences so that V and J genes could be assigned. The TCRdist pipeline was used in a later analysis to assign CDR3 sequences and most-parsimonious VDJ recombination scenarios. In a later analysis, each TCR beta chain was defined by its CDR3 amino acid sequence together with its V-gene family, and reads lacking a unique V-gene family were excluded. To address suspected cross-contamination and a sequencing artifact, a later analysis removed a few hundred highly shared, low-generation-probability nucleotide sequences. In a later analysis, a clonal expansion index for each public chain was calculated from normalized within-repertoire ranks of inferred template counts. A later analysis computed generation probabilities with a VDJ recombination model fitted to out-of-frame rearrangements, and checked the results against IGoR. In a later analysis, hypergeometric tests were used to score TCR-TCR, TCR-HLA and TCR-CMV co-occurrence, with a repertoire-size bias correction applied to TCR pairs. False discovery rates were estimated in a later analysis by permuting HLA or CMV assignments 20 times. In a later analysis, co-occurring TCRs were grouped using DBSCAN, and TCRdist sequence similarity was added for clustering within HLA-allele-positive subsets. Co-occurrence clustering excluded repertoires with fewer than 30,000 or more than 120,000 public chains, plus five with anomalous nucleotide sharing. Entries here come from immuneACCESS through TCRdb and include only in-frame sequences with V and J called. Some clones fail to appear in such tables; in the studies checked, an unresolved V gene covers under half of the shortfall, and the cause of the remainder is unknown. From that table come the V and J calls and clone size; the DNA was used to work out D and trimming. This specimen's table enumerates tens of thousands of clones. The top ten clonotypes cover around 6.5% of the sample.

The cohort was made up of around 720 healthy bone marrow donors. At the time of sampling, every cohort member was nominally healthy, though immune exposures that went unrecorded were likely present. The donor was CMV seronegative and was included in the group of approximately 350 seronegative cohort members. A peripheral blood sample was provided by each donor, and peripheral blood mononuclear cells were used for TCR beta sequencing. Genomic DNA was extracted from the blood cell samples with the Qiagen DNeasy Blood Extraction Kit. This entry is derived from a study of cytomegalovirus exposure and HLA in healthy donors (dated by TCRdb to about 2017). Concerning the study at large: In an earlier analysis of around 540 of the donors, 276 Gb of sequence data and some 100 million unique TCR beta sequences from 180 million or so T cells were reported. Genome-wide SNP genotypes for about 65% of the roughly 670 donors were used in a later genetic analysis, which treated that subset as a discovery cohort. Because of strong linkage in the cohort, roughly five DR-DQ haplotypes were treated as single units for association and clustering. Rather than drawing on any new phenotypic data, the later analysis identified candidate immune exposures from TCR beta sequences and the way those sequences occurred across donors. HLA typing covered class I and class II loci at four-digit resolution. Of the roughly 400 genotyped donors, roughly 76% were placed in the genetic ancestry cluster associated with self-reported Caucasian donors. Among around 400 genotyped donors of the cohort, an average of approximately 240,000 unique TCR beta nucleotide sequences were sequenced per donor, approximately 20% of them non-productive. To study patterns of TCR occurrence, a later analysis re-analyzed previously published TCR beta repertoires from around 660 donors and added high-resolution HLA genotyping. High-throughput TCR immunosequencing, statistical association of individual TCRs with disease status, and machine learning were combined to predict cytomegalovirus infection status. The study used immunosequencing to profile the T cell repertoires of 666 subjects and linked those repertoires to cytomegalovirus serostatus. The study aimed to test whether signatures of past pathogen exposure could be identified by cataloging public T cell receptors. In an earlier analysis of 500 to 650 of the donors, high-throughput TCR beta sequencing was used to judge whether each TCR beta V gene segment behaved as functional or pseudogenic. All discovery cohort repertoires had been generated on a single sequencing platform. Typing coverage varied by locus: 629-630 donors for A, B, C, DRB1 and DQB1; 500 to 550 for DQA1; approximately 570 for DPA1; approximately 450 for DPB1. An early release covering around 630 HLA-typed donors comprised roughly 300 gigabases of sequencing data and tens of millions of unique TCR sequences. Donor age, sex, ethnicity and CMV serostatus were collected together with the repertoire data. A separate validation cohort of roughly 120 different subjects was used in addition to the 666-subject first cohort. General study outcomes and caveats: According to the authors, the approach could potentially be generalized to other disease states and immunological phenotypes. Several of the top co-occurrence clusters appeared to be linked to parvovirus B19, influenza, CMV and Epstein-Barr virus, according to a later analysis. The classifier was reported to diagnose cytomegalovirus status with high specificity and sensitivity in both the original cohort and the validation cohort. HLA typing was unavailable for some donors at each locus, so association tests used only the typed subset. Presence/absence analyses assumed roughly uniform sequencing depth across donors, an assumption that may not hold. The 87-base-pair reads could not distinguish some IMGT-functional V segments, including TRBV6-2 and TRBV6-3, so those segments were excluded. In a later analysis, some 18,000 TCR beta sequences were associated with specific HLA alleles at a false discovery rate of 0.05. An earlier analysis of some 590 of the donors showed that most TCR beta V segments appeared in productive rearrangements either about 87% or about 30% of the time, which broadly matched IMGT annotations. A later genetic analysis associated a missense DCLRE1C variant with V-gene and J-gene trimming of TCR beta chains, and an independent cohort replicated the association. Across donors, most TCR sequences were observed very rarely, whereas some public TCRs were present in many individuals. The only immune exposure information available for the cohort was CMV serostatus. In vitro tests confirmed that three of the cytomegalovirus-associated TCR beta chains recognize cytomegalovirus antigens. In a later analysis, TCR association rates were found to vary across HLA loci, with the most associated TCRs seen for DRB1 alleles and the fewest for HLA-C alleles. A further reported finding was that TCR beta sequences accurately predicted the HLA-A and HLA-B alleles for most subjects in the first cohort. Compared with equally common non-associated chains, HLA-associated TCR beta chains in a later analysis were more clonally expanded and had lower generation probabilities. Because counts were too low, some 16 rarely observed V segments, including chromosome 9 orphons, were excluded from the earlier analysis of 587 of the donors. The cohort was sequenced for TCR beta chains only, and without alpha or paired-chain data the features that could be detected were limited. In a later genetic analysis, fewer N-insertions in productive TCRs were reported among donors in an Asian-associated ancestry cluster than the roughly 700-donor mean. Strong co-occurrence of HLA alleles, especially DR and DQ, made assigning TCR associations to individual alleles difficult. The study gave a list of roughly 150 TCR beta chains associated with cytomegalovirus. The sequencing pipeline was judged likely to have produced a cluster of highly shared sequence variants as a technical artifact. Most CMV-associated TCR beta chains appeared to be HLA-restricted in a later analysis, and the HLA associations seemed to be driven largely by CMV exposure. Linkage disequilibrium might explain the correlated functional status among segregating V segments, but an unknown experimental factor could not be ruled out.

CDR3 length: 14 amino acids, cysteine to phenylalanine. CDR3 DNA is the only sequence kept; it has 42 bases, read in frame from the first base. The germline V gene sets CDR1 to SQVTM and CDR2 to ANQGSEA. Germline trimming amounts to 3 bases on V and 4 bases on J, with 9 as the count of junction bases outside the gene matches. This TCR derives from a woman aged 40 to 50 in good health and CMV-seronegative. The rearrangement joined TRBV29-1 to TRBJ2-7, with TRBD1 matching 7 junction bases. Sequencing input: PBMCs. The DNA sequence is as follows: TGCAGCGTTGAGACAGGGTCTGGGGCGTACGAGCAGTACTTC. It translates to CSVETGSGAYEQYF.